The 9 T cell receptor beta chains presented below share a single source sample, sequenced in a study of T cells in Graves' hyperthyroidism and ophthalmopathy. Amplification yielded TCR beta CDR3 regions, with RNA transcripts as the source. HTBI primers were the set used in a first-round RT-PCR of the TCR CDR3. MiXCR, run by TCRdb on the multiplex PCR reads, gives a single entry per CDR3 protein. This table has around 530,000 distinct CDR3 sequences, about 15% appearing once. The sample comprised blood. The source of these receptors is a young woman with Graves' ophthalmopathy.

V usage is TRBV10-3 and J usage is TRBJ2-7, with D perhaps TRBD2 (6 bases). CDR1 and CDR2 (germline): ENHRY, SYGVKD. This CDR3 is 14 amino acids long. V lost 5 bases and J 4 bases, leaving 15 bases between the germline ends. CDR3 coding DNA: TGTGCCATCAGTCTCAAGGAGGGAATTTACGAGCAGTACTTC. This sequence encodes CAISLKEGIYEQYF.

Only a few counts were recorded for this clonotype. The chain has TRBV6-1 and TRBJ2-2, with 7 bases lining up with TRBD1. The CDR3 contains 15 residues. Germline CDR1 and CDR2: MNHNS and SASEGT. The junction had 9 bases not matched to a gene; V was cut back by 7 bases and J by 4 bases. The CDR3 DNA follows: TGTGCCAGCATTCCGCTAGGGGGCGTCACCGGGGAGCTGTTTTTT. Translating it yields CASIPLGGVTGELFF.

This clonotype occurred many times. The rearrangement joins TRBV3-1 to TRBJ1-4; 8 positions match TRBD1. The J segment lost 8 bases and the V segment lost 4 bases, leaving 9 bases of the junction unmatched. The CDR3 contains 15 residues. Germline lookup yields CDR1 LGHDT and CDR2 YNNKEL (reference sequence). The CDR3 region is CASSLRQGKTEKLFF. The CDR3 DNA reads as TGTGCCAGCAGCCTTCGACAGGGGAAGACGGAAAAACTGTTTTTT.

The V gene is TRBV5-8, the J gene TRBJ1-6; the D gene is possibly TRBD1 (5 bases). Germline CDR1 SGHTS, CDR2 YDEGEE. The CDR3 is 14 amino acids. Deletions cut 6 bases from V and 7 bases from J, with 14 bases between. CDR3 residues: CASNFGTGNSPLHF. The CDR3 bases are TGTGCCAGCAACTTCGGGACCGGGAATTCACCCCTCCACTTT.

This clonotype was recorded at least ten times. The chain couples TRBV7-2 to TRBJ1-2, with D unresolved. Germline-derived CDR1 and CDR2 are SGHTA and FQGNSA. This CDR3 is 14 amino acids long. Trimming stripped 5 bases from V and 6 bases from J, with 16 bases between. CDR3 in DNA: TGTGCCAGCAGCATAGGAAACAAGGGTAATGGCTACACCTTC. This sequence encodes CASSIGNKGNGYTF.

The chain is built from TRBV30 and TRBJ2-5, with a possible D match to TRBD1 (5 bases). The CDR3 is 14 amino acids. V was shortened by 3 bases and J by 2 bases, with 13 bases between the two germline ends. Germline lookup yields CDR1 GTSNPN and CDR2 SVGIG (reference sequence). The CDR3 DNA reads TGTGCCTGGAGACCCCCAGGGTCTCAAGAGACCCAGTACTTC. Translation gives CAWRPPGSQETQYF.

This clonotype was seen many times. The chain combines TRBV7-2 with TRBJ1-6, with TRBD1 as a possible D gene (5 bases). CDR1 is SGHTA and CDR2 is FQGNSA in the germline V gene. The V end lost 3 bases, the J end lost 13 bases, and 19 bases lay between the germline ends. This CDR3 spans 15 amino acids. The CDR3 loop reads CASSLTTEGLGPLHF. CDR3 in DNA: TGTGCCAGCAGCTTGACGACAGAGGGGCTGGGGCCCCTCCACTTT.

CDR3 region: CASSFQDGAYGYTF. Here the CDR3 DNA reads TGTGCCAGCAGCTTCCAGGACGGGGCCTATGGCTACACCTTC. The rearrangement joins TRBV7-9 to TRBJ1-2, with D maybe TRBD1 (5 bases). The ends were cut back, 3 bases at V and 4 bases at J, with 12 bases in the middle. The CDR3 runs to 14 residues. Germline CDR1 reads SEHNR; CDR2 reads FQNEAQ (reference sequence).

The chain employs TRBV14 and TRBJ2-3; D might be TRBD1 or TRBD2, each matching 5 bases. This CDR3 has 14 amino acids. Germline values: CDR1 SGHDN, CDR2 FVKESK. V lost 4 bases, J lost 2 bases, and 10 bases lay in between. The CDR3 protein is CASSRGRYTDTQYF. The CDR3 bases are TGTGCCAGCAGCCGGGGACGGTACACAGATACGCAGTATTTT. Variable domain in full (rest from reference TRBV14 and TRBJ2-3): EAGVTQFPSHSVIEKGQTVTLRCDPISGHDNLYWYRRVMGKEIKFLLHFVKESKQDESGMPNNRFLAERTGGTYSTLKVQPAELEDSGVYFCASSRGRYTDTQYFGPGTRLTVL.